This T cell receptor (beta chain) was observed in a study of vaccination and CD4 T cells after COVID-19. Study-wide background: Timing of post-vaccine sample collection was a median approximately 79 days after dose two, with a range of 14 to 241. Overlapping peptides of the spike proteins of SARS-CoV-2, HCoV-NL63, HCoV-OC43 and HCoV-229E were used for cell stimulation. Study results and caveats: Post-infection sampling omitted early timepoints and covered relatively few convalescent patients. SARS-CoV-2-reactive clonotype medians increased from roughly 21 to 40, not significantly.

Trimming removed 3 bases at V and 0 bases at J, with 14 bases between. This CDR3 region has 15 residues. Germline V gives CDR1 DFQATT, CDR2 SNEGSKA (reference sequence). Cultured CD4+ T cell DNA underwent sequencing with the Oncomine TCR Beta short-read assay. TCRdb re-called the PCR reads with MiXCR, one entry per CDR3 protein. Counted here are 10,000 to 15,000 distinct CDR3 sequences, about 74% occurring once; the ten biggest clones make up about 8.1%. Notes on this clonotype: As yet, its antigen is unknown.

As for treatment: roughly 11-day PBMC culture with coronavirus spike peptide pools or control peptides (ViraFEST assay). The material sequenced was CD4+ T cells from blood, cultured in vitro, taken after SARS-CoV-2 vaccination. The source of this sequence is a human donor who received a COVID-19 vaccine. This chain uses TRBV20-1 with TRBJ1-1, with no clear D. This CDR3 is CSASRTENMNTEAFF. The DNA for the CDR3 is TGCAGTGCTAGTCGGACGGAAAATATGAACACTGAAGCTTTCTTT.